Below are 31 T cell receptor beta chains sequenced from a single sample in a study of blood T cell repertoires in COVID-19. The assay was immunoSEQ multiplex PCR, and TCRdb's table has in-frame clones only and misses some. This sample has 150,000 to 200,000 clones; 60% to 80% occur once, and the top ten carry approximately 15%. The source material was PBMCs or T cells enriched from blood (not recorded which). These receptors all stem from a man in his 60s who had been exposed to COVID-19.

This clone turned up a few times. The chain has TRBV3-1 (or the pseudogene TRBV3-2) and TRBJ1-1; D is possibly TRBD1 (5 bases). The CDR3 is made up of 12 amino acids. CDR1 is LGHDT, CDR2 YNNKEL, per germline (reference sequence). Trimming shortened V by 3 bases and J by 7 bases, and 9 bases separated the two germline ends. CDR3 DNA sequence: TGTGCCAGCAGCCACGCCGGGGGTGAAGCTTTCTTT. It codes for CASSHAGGEAFF.

This clone came up a few times. The chain has TRBV2 and TRBJ1-4; D is undetermined. The CDR3 length is 13 residues. V lost 8 bases and J 5 bases, leaving 12 bases between the germline ends. Looked up from germline, CDR1 is SNHLY and CDR2 is FYNNEI. CDR3 region: CASGKAENEKLFF. The CDR3 nucleotides are TGTGCCAGCGGCAAAGCGGAGAATGAAAAACTGTTTTTT.

As DNA, the CDR3 is TGTGCCACCAGTGATCCCGACATCTACGAGCAGTACTTC. The encoded protein is CATSDPDIYEQYF. The V gene is TRBV24-1, the J gene TRBJ2-7; no definite D call. Trimming removed 3 bases at V and 3 bases at J, with 8 bases between. The CDR3 sequence is 13 residues long. Germline V gene data show CDR1 as KGHDR and CDR2 as SFDVKD.

The chain joins TRBV18 to TRBJ2-1; D not resolved. Trimming left V 0 bases short and J 0 bases short, with 6 bases between. The CDR3 consists of 15 residues. In germline, CDR1 is KGHSH, CDR2 LQKENI. CDR3 bases: TGTGCCAGCTCACCACCTACTGACTCCTACAATGAGCAGTTCTTC. Its translation: CASSPPTDSYNEQFF.

There are a few counts of this clone. The chain has TRBV19 and TRBJ2-5, with TRBD1 as a possible D gene (6 bases). CDR1 LNHDA and CDR2 SQIVND come from the germline V gene (reference sequence). V lost 3 bases and J lost 3, with 14 bases in between. The CDR3 consists of 15 residues. Written as DNA, the CDR3 is TGTGCCAGTAGTATCCAGGGGCACGGTAAAGAGACCCAGTACTTC. Its protein is CASSIQGHGKETQYF.

This sequence joins TRBV29-1 and TRBJ1-1; 10 positions match TRBD1. The length of the CDR3 is 14 residues. Germline V gene data show CDR1 as SQVTM and CDR2 as ANQGSEA. V lost 7 bases and J lost 6; bases outside the gene matches: 11. CDR3 sequence reads: CSGEGGTGVSEAFF. The CDR3 nucleotides read TGCAGCGGGGAAGGAGGGACAGGGGTTTCTGAAGCTTTCTTT. Full variable domain (rest looked up from reference TRBV29-1 and TRBJ1-1): SAVISQKPSRDICQRGTSLTIQCQVDSQVTMMFWYRQQPGQSLTLIATANQGSEATYESGFVIDKFPISRPNLTFSTLTVSNMSPEDSSIYLCSGEGGTGVSEAFFGQGTRLTVV.

The chain carries TRBV9 and TRBJ2-2; possibly TRBD2 for D (6 bases). The germline V gene has CDR1 SGDLS and CDR2 YYNGEE. The CDR3 is 16 amino acids. Trimming shortened V by 3 bases and J by 5 bases, and 17 bases separated the two germline ends. The CDR3 here is CASSAIKGTRTGELFF. CDR3 sequence (DNA): TGTGCCAGCAGCGCGATCAAGGGGACTCGTACCGGGGAGCTGTTTTTT.

The rearrangement links TRBV24-1 to TRBJ2-3; D may be TRBD1 (5 bases). The germline V gene has CDR1 KGHDR and CDR2 SFDVKD. The V end was cut by 3 bases, the J end by 9 bases, with 15 bases between. The CDR3 contains 14 residues. CDR3 nucleotides: TGTGCCACCAGTGATGCAGGGATGGTGTTGACGCAGTATTTT. It codes for CATSDAGMVLTQYF.

J is TRBJ1-1 and V is TRBV11-2; tentative D call: TRBD1 (6 bases). The CDR3 length is 15 residues. Trimming removed 2 bases at V and 4 bases at J, with 14 bases between. Germline assignment: CDR1 SGHAT and CDR2 FQNNGV. The CDR3, as DNA: TGTGCCAGCAGCTTAAGGGCAACAGGGAGCACTGAAGCTTTCTTT. It specifies CASSLRATGSTEAFF. The variable domain in full, with the rest retrieved from reference TRBV11-2 and TRBJ1-1, is EAGVAQSPRYKIIEKRQSVAFWCNPISGHATLYWYQQILGQGPKLLIQFQNNGVVDDSQLPKDRFSAERLKGVDSTLKIQPAKLEDSAVYLCASSLRATGSTEAFFGQGTRLTVV.

CDR3: CASRLTDRVYGYTF. In nucleotides, the CDR3 is TGTGCCAGCAGATTAACGGACAGGGTCTATGGCTACACCTTC. The chain has TRBV2 and TRBJ1-2, with 8 nucleotides matching TRBD1. The ends lost 6 bases at V and 4 bases at J; junction bases unmatched: 7. Germline CDR1 reads SNHLY; CDR2 reads FYNNEI. The CDR3 spans 14 residues.

The chain has TRBV4-1 and TRBJ1-1; TRBD1 matches at 7 bases. CDR3 length: 15 residues. V shed 1 base, J shed 10 bases, and the junction held 12 bases outside the gene matches. The germline V gene has CDR1 MGHRA and CDR2 YSYEKL. The CDR3 DNA is TGCGCCAGCAGCCAAGTCGGACAGGAGACTCTCGGAGCTTTCTTT. As protein: CASSQVGQETLGAFF.

This clone has just a few counts. This sequence joins TRBV7-3 and TRBJ2-2; 9 bases match TRBD2. This CDR3 region has 17 residues. The germline gives CDR1 SGHTA, CDR2 FQGTGA. The V and J ends lost 5 bases and 9 bases, in that order; junction bases with no gene match: 16. The CDR3 region is CASSPQGLAFMSRELFF. In DNA, the CDR3 is TGTGCCAGCAGCCCTCAGGGACTAGCTTTTATGAGCCGGGAGCTGTTTTTT.

This chain uses TRBV27 with TRBJ2-2; 9 bases agree with TRBD2. Germline V CDR1 and CDR2: MNHEY, SMNVEV (reference sequence). V lost 2 bases, J lost 2 bases, and 6 bases stayed unmatched. The CDR3 contains 17 residues. The DNA for the CDR3 is TGTGCCAGCAGTTTACATGGTAGCGGGAGCAACACCGGGGAGCTGTTTTTT. Its protein is CASSLHGSGSNTGELFF.

The rearrangement joins TRBV20-1 to TRBJ2-4; 9 bases align to TRBD2. V trimming: 3 bases; J trimming: 7 bases; junction bases outside the gene matches: 10. The germline V gene has CDR1 DFQATT and CDR2 SNEGSKA (reference sequence). This CDR3 spans 15 amino acids. CDR3 DNA sequence: TGCAGTGCTAGTTGGAGGGCTAGCGGGATCAACATTCAGTACTTC. It codes for CSASWRASGINIQYF.

This rearrangement joins TRBV11-2 to TRBJ2-7; TRBD1 matches 10 bases. This CDR3 spans 16 amino acids. The V gene end was trimmed by 4 bases and the J gene end by 3 bases; junction bases not matched to a gene: 9. Germline values: CDR1 SGHAT, CDR2 FQNNGV. In DNA form, the CDR3 reads TGTGCCAGCAGCTCCGGAGCCGGGACAGGGGACTACGAGCAGTACTTC. Its protein is CASSSGAGTGDYEQYF.

The chain couples TRBV9 to TRBJ2-3, with 7 positions matching TRBD2. This CDR3 has 16 amino acids. V shed 9 bases, J shed 0 bases, and the junction held 13 bases outside the gene matches. Germline V gene data show CDR1 as SGDLS and CDR2 as YYNGEE. The CDR3 here is CATENTWDYSTDTQYF. The CDR3, as DNA: TGTGCCACCGAAAACACGTGGGACTACAGCACAGATACGCAGTATTTT.

The chain couples TRBV18 to TRBJ2-7, with 10 bases that match TRBD1. CDR3 size: 16 residues. J gave up 2 bases and V 3 bases, and 7 bases lay outside the gene matches. Per the germline V gene, CDR1 is KGHSH and CDR2 is LQKENI. CDR3 DNA sequence: TGTGCCAGCTCACCGGCCGGGACAGGGGCCCCCTACGAGCAGTACTTC. The encoded protein is CASSPAGTGAPYEQYF.

The V call is TRBV6-1, the J call TRBJ2-7; 7 nucleotides align to TRBD1. Looked up from germline, CDR1 is MNHNS and CDR2 is SASEGT. Trimming at V came to 7 bases and at J to 1 base, leaving 4 bases not matched to a gene. The CDR3 has 13 residues. The CDR3 DNA follows: TGTGCCAGCAACCGGGGACAGTCCTACGAGCAGTACTTC. This translates into CASNRGQSYEQYF.

This rearrangement joins TRBV9 to TRBJ2-2; D may be TRBD2 (5 bases). The CDR3 is made up of 15 amino acids. V shed 2 bases and J shed 5 bases, with 13 bases lying between them. Looked up from germline, CDR1 is SGDLS and CDR2 is YYNGEE. The CDR3 region has the DNA TGTGCCAGCAGCGTGACCACCAGGAGGACCGGGGAGCTGTTTTTT. It yields the protein CASSVTTRRTGELFF.

V and J are TRBV4-1 and TRBJ2-7; D remains unclear. Germline V gene data show CDR1 as MGHRA and CDR2 as YSYEKL. This CDR3 region has 14 residues. With 1 base removed from V and 4 bases from J, the gap between germline ends came to 11 bases. The CDR3 region is CASSQAGSGYEQYF. The CDR3 bases are TGCGCCAGCAGCCAAGCGGGTTCTGGATACGAGCAGTACTTC.

In its sample, this clone was seen many times. V usage is TRBV30 and J usage is TRBJ2-2; unclear D gene. The V end was cut by 3 bases, the J end by 7 bases, with 9 bases between. The CDR3 runs 12 residues. CDR1 and CDR2 from the germline V gene are GTSNPN and SVGIG (reference sequence). The chain's CDR3 is CAWRGGLGELFF. CDR3 in DNA: TGTGCCTGGAGGGGTGGGCTCGGGGAGCTGTTTTTT.

The J gene is TRBJ2-1, the V gene TRBV6-5; 10 bases line up with TRBD2. Germline CDR1 is MNHEY and CDR2 is SVGAGI. The CDR3 is 15 residues long. Trimming at V came to 4 bases and at J to 4 bases, leaving 4 bases not matched to a gene. The chain's CDR3 is CASSSLAGVYNEQFF. The CDR3 nucleotides are TGTGCCAGCAGTTCTCTAGCGGGGGTTTACAATGAGCAGTTCTTC.

This clone appeared a single time. V is TRBV5-4 and J is TRBJ2-5; 10 bases align to TRBD2. The ends lost 3 bases at V and 5 bases at J; junction bases unmatched: 7. CDR3 length: 15 residues. The V gene's germline CDR1 is SGHNT and CDR2 YYREEE (reference sequence). The CDR3 sequence is CASSSSGRQGETQYF. As DNA, the CDR3 is TGTGCCAGCAGCTCTAGCGGGAGACAGGGGGAGACCCAGTACTTC.

CDR3 DNA: TGTGCCAGCAGCTTAACGGGACAGGGAGGAGACACCGGGGAGCTGTTTTTT. Its translation: CASSLTGQGGDTGELFF. The chain recombines TRBV7-3 with TRBJ2-2, with 9 nucleotides matching TRBD1. This CDR3 spans 17 amino acids. CDR1 and CDR2 (germline): SGHTA, FQGTGA. V shed 0 bases and J 3 bases; nucleotides not matched to a gene: 5.

Only one count was recorded for this clone. V gene TRBV6-1 combines with J gene TRBJ2-1, with a weak D call TRBD2 (6 bases). The V end lost 2 bases, the J end lost 11 bases, and 16 bases lay between the germline ends. The CDR3 has 14 residues. The germline gives CDR1 MNHNS, CDR2 SASEGT. The CDR3 loop reads CASSESGTGMQQFF. Written as DNA, the CDR3 is TGTGCCAGCAGTGAATCAGGGACTGGAATGCAGCAGTTCTTC.

Comments on this clone: One end of the junction does not line up with germline, which may come from a read error. The chain has TRBV5-8 and TRBJ2-5; D not certain. This CDR3 has 14 residues. Germline loops: CDR1 SGHTS, CDR2 YDEGEE. CDR3 in DNA: TGTGCCAGCAGCTTGGCCCCTCTTTTGAGTAGTCCGGACTTC. Protein: CASSLAPLLSSPDF.

This chain links TRBV7-6 with TRBJ2-1; D unresolved. Germline V gene lookup returns CDR1 SGHVS and CDR2 FNYEAQ. Trimming shortened V by 6 bases and J by 8 bases, and 8 bases separated the two germline ends. CDR3 length: 11 residues. The CDR3 sequence is CASSSHDEQFF. The CDR3 region has the DNA TGTGCCAGCAGTAGCCATGATGAGCAGTTCTTC. Using reference TRBV7-6 and TRBJ2-1 for the parts outside the CDR3, the full variable domain is GAGVSQSPRYKVTKRGQDVALRCDPISGHVSLYWYRQALGQGPEFLTYFNYEAQQDKSGLPNDRFSAERPEGSISTLTIQRTEQRDSAMYRCASSSHDEQFFGPGTRLTVL.

CDR3 DNA sequence: TGTGCCAGCAGCTTGGACAGGGAGGCACCCCTCCACTTT. It codes for CASSLDREAPLHF. V and J are TRBV7-8 and TRBJ1-6, with 8 positions matching TRBD1. CDR3 length equals 13 residues. In germline, CDR1 is SGHVS, CDR2 FQNEAQ. The trim removed 3 bases at V and 11 bases at J, leaving 3 bases unmatched.

CDR3 nucleotide sequence: TGTGCCACCAGTGACCACGGACAAGGCCTAACGTTCTTC. It specifies CATSDHGQGLTFF. V and J are TRBV24-1 and TRBJ2-1, with a tentative D call TRBD1 (5 bases). Trimming removed 4 bases from V and 15 bases from J, with 18 bases in between. Germline V gene lookup returns CDR1 KGHDR and CDR2 SFDVKD. This CDR3 region has 13 residues.

The V call is TRBV7-2, the J call TRBJ1-2, with D perhaps TRBD1 (5 bases). V was clipped by 7 bases and J by 4 bases, with 16 bases between them. Germline loops: CDR1 SGHTA, CDR2 FQGNSA. The length of the CDR3 is 14 residues. Written as DNA, the CDR3 is TGTGCCAGCACCCAACGGGGGGAGCGCTATGGCTACACCTTC. It yields the protein CASTQRGERYGYTF.

The chain employs TRBV28 and TRBJ2-7; D ambiguous. Germline V gene lookup returns CDR1 MDHEN and CDR2 SYDVKM. Deletions cut 3 bases from V and 6 bases from J, with 9 bases between. This CDR3 region has 12 residues. The chain's CDR3 is CASSFGAFEQYF. In DNA, the CDR3 is TGTGCCAGCAGTTTTGGAGCCTTCGAGCAGTACTTC.